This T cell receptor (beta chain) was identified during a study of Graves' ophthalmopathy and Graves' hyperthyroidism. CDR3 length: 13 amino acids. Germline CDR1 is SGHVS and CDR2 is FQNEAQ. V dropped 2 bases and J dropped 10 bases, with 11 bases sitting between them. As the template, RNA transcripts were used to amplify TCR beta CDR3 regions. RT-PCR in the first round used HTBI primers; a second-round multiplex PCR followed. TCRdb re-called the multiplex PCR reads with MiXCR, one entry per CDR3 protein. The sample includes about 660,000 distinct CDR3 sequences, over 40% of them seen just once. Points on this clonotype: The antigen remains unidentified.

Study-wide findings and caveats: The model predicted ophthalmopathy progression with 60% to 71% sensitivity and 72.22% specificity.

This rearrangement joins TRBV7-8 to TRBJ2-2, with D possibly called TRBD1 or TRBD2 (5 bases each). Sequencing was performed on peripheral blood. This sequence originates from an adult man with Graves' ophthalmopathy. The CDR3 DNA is TGTGCCAGCAGCTTAATCCGGGACGAGGAGCTGTTTTTT. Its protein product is CASSLIRDEELFF. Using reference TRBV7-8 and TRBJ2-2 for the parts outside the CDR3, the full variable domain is GAGVSQSPRYKVAKRGQDVALRCDPISGHVSLFWYQQALGQGPEFLTYFQNEAQLDKSGLPSDRFFAERPEGSVSTLKIQRTQQEDSAVYLCASSLIRDEELFFGEGSRLTVL.